This entry lists 15 T cell receptor beta chains sequenced from one sample in a study of blood T cell repertoires in COVID-19. The method was immunoSEQ multiplex PCR; TCRdb's version includes in-frame clones alone and lacks a portion of them. The table lists some 290,000 clones, 75% to 90% of them singletons. Sequenced material: peripheral blood. All receptors come from a woman in her forties or fifties who had recovered from COVID-19.

The table lists this clone with a count of one. V is TRBV13 and J is TRBJ1-1, with 7 bases fitting TRBD1. The junction had 14 bases not matched to a gene; V was cut back by 5 bases and J by 5 bases. The germline CDR1 and CDR2 sequences are PRHDT and FYEKMQ (reference sequence). This CDR3 comprises 16 residues. The DNA for the CDR3 is TGTGCCAGCAGCCGATCCCGAGGGGGCGTAGGGACTGAAGCTTTCTTT. It is translated as CASSRSRGGVGTEAFF.

V and J are TRBV11-2 and TRBJ1-1; a weak D match, TRBD1 (6 bases). V lost 3 bases, J lost 6 bases, and 17 bases lay in between. CDR1 SGHAT and CDR2 FQNNGV come from the germline V gene. The CDR3 has 15 amino acids. The CDR3 bases are TGTGCCAGCAGCTTCCAACAGGGTGGGTATGCTGAAGCTTTCTTT. Its translation is CASSFQQGGYAEAFF.

This clone is a singleton in its sample. The chain is built from TRBV6-5 and TRBJ1-2, with TRBD1 matching 8 bases. The V segment lost 5 bases and the J segment 2 bases; nucleotides outside the gene matches: 7. This CDR3 comprises 15 residues. Germline V gene sequence: CDR1 MNHEY, CDR2 SVGAGI. The CDR3, as DNA: TGTGCCAGCAGTCCTGAGAGGACAGGGAACTATGGCTACACCTTC. Protein: CASSPERTGNYGYTF.

This sequence joins TRBV5-1 and TRBJ1-2, with a possible D match to TRBD1 (5 bases). Germline CDR1 is SGHRS and CDR2 is YFSETQ. This CDR3 is built from 14 residues. V was clipped by 3 bases and J by 8 bases, with 17 bases between them. CDR3 sequence reads: CASSWGYGGEGYTF. For the CDR3, the DNA is TGCGCCAGCAGCTGGGGGTACGGGGGTGAGGGCTACACCTTC.

Only a few counts were recorded for this clone. The chain has TRBV6-5 and TRBJ1-1, with TRBD1 matching over 8 bases. V lost 4 bases, J lost 2 bases, and 3 bases stayed unmatched. This CDR3 is built from 14 residues. CDR1 and CDR2 (germline): MNHEY, SVGAGI. The CDR3 nucleotides are TGTGCCAGCAGTTCGACAGGGGCAAACACTGAAGCTTTCTTT. Protein product: CASSSTGANTEAFF.

This clone rates as medium-sized. The chain uses TRBV3-1 (or the pseudogene TRBV3-2) and TRBJ1-2; 8 bases align to TRBD1. The length of the CDR3 is 16 residues. V was pared by 1 base and J by 0 bases, with 4 bases of the junction left unmatched. Germline V gene lookup returns CDR1 LGHDT and CDR2 YNNKEL (reference sequence). CDR3 DNA sequence: TGTGCCAGCAGCCAAGCGGGACAGGCTACTAACTATGGCTACACCTTC. This codes for CASSQAGQATNYGYTF.

A few counts support this clone. The V and J genes are TRBV27 and TRBJ2-4; D may be TRBD1 (6 bases). This CDR3 comprises 15 residues. Germline CDR1 is MNHEY and CDR2 is SMNVEV (reference sequence). Trimming left V 2 bases short and J 5 bases short, with 13 bases between. CDR3 sequence reads: CASSLAQGIQNIQYF. The CDR3 nucleotides read TGTGCCAGCAGTTTAGCCCAGGGGATCCAAAACATTCAGTACTTC.

The chain recombines TRBV9 with TRBJ1-4; 7 bases match TRBD1. This CDR3 has 15 amino acids. Trimming cost V 5 bases and J 8 bases; bases outside gene matches: 12. CDR1 is SGDLS and CDR2 is YYNGEE in the germline V gene. The CDR3 sequence: CASSVSGGNQEKLFF. Here the CDR3 DNA reads TGTGCCAGCAGTGTCTCAGGGGGTAATCAGGAAAAACTGTTTTTT.

This clone was seen once. The rearrangement joins TRBV9 to TRBJ2-1, with 9 positions matching TRBD2. The germline CDR1 and CDR2 sequences are SGDLS and YYNGEE. This CDR3 is built from 16 residues. V shed 4 bases and J 2 bases; nucleotides not matched to a gene: 7. CDR3 protein: CASSPGTSRTYNEQFF. The DNA for the CDR3 is TGTGCCAGCAGCCCCGGGACTAGCCGTACCTACAATGAGCAGTTCTTC.

Concerning this clone: This CDR3 is also generated by other DNA sequences in the sample. This chain uses TRBV4-1 with TRBJ1-3; D not certain. Trimming cost V 2 bases and J 0 bases, with 8 bases left between them. The CDR3 sequence is 15 residues long. Germline lookup yields CDR1 MGHRA and CDR2 YSYEKL. Written as DNA, the CDR3 is TGCGCCAGCAGCCAATCACAATTCTCTGGAAACACCATATATTTT. This gives the protein CASSQSQFSGNTIYF.

This sequence joins TRBV30 and TRBJ1-5; possible D gene TRBD1, 6 bases. The CDR3 covers 13 residues. Germline V gene lookup returns CDR1 GTSNPN and CDR2 SVGIG (reference sequence). Trimming pared 5 bases from V and 0 bases from J, leaving 8 bases between. CDR3 protein: CAWQGTSNQPQHF. CDR3 DNA: TGTGCCTGGCAGGGGACTAGCAATCAGCCCCAGCATTTT.

The table lists this clone with a few counts. V gene TRBV28 combines with J gene TRBJ2-3, with 10 bases aligning to TRBD2. The germline CDR1 and CDR2 sequences are MDHEN and SYDVKM. V dropped 7 bases and J dropped 11; count of bases not matched to a gene: 12. The CDR3 runs 14 residues. The CDR3 sequence: CASIKSGGGFGQYF. CDR3 sequence (DNA): TGTGCCAGCATTAAAAGCGGGGGGGGATTCGGGCAGTATTTT.

The gene calls are TRBV10-3 and TRBJ1-1; TRBD1 matches at 7 bases. Germline V gene data show CDR1 as ENHRY and CDR2 as SYGVKD. The CDR3 contains 13 residues. V trimming: 3 bases; J trimming: 7 bases; junction bases outside the gene matches: 5. The CDR3 sequence is CAISDRTGFEAFF. The DNA for the CDR3 is TGTGCCATCAGTGATAGGACAGGTTTTGAAGCTTTCTTT.

The chain has TRBV6-5 and TRBJ2-7; 9 positions match TRBD1. The CDR3 loop spans 15 amino acids. V lost 0 bases and J lost 2; bases outside the gene matches: 2. From germline, CDR1 is MNHEY and CDR2 SVGAGI. The CDR3 DNA reads TGTGCCAGCAGTTACTCGGGACAGGGTCCCTACGAGCAGTACTTC. Its protein is CASSYSGQGPYEQYF.

The rearrangement uses TRBV7-2 and TRBJ2-5; 8 bases map to TRBD2. The CDR3 covers 13 residues. The ends lost 3 bases at V and 13 bases at J; junction bases unmatched: 10. Germline values: CDR1 SGHTA, CDR2 FQGNSA. CDR3 protein: CASSLSGGFGGYF. The CDR3 nucleotides read TGTGCCAGCAGCTTGAGCGGGGGCTTCGGCGGGTACTTC. The entire variable domain, with the rest obtained from reference TRBV7-2 and TRBJ2-5, is as follows: GAGVSQSPSNKVTEKGKDVELRCDPISGHTALYWYRQSLGQGLEFLIYFQGNSAPDKSGLPSDRFSAERTGGSVSTLTIQRTQQEDSAVYLCASSLSGGFGGYFGPGTRLLVL.